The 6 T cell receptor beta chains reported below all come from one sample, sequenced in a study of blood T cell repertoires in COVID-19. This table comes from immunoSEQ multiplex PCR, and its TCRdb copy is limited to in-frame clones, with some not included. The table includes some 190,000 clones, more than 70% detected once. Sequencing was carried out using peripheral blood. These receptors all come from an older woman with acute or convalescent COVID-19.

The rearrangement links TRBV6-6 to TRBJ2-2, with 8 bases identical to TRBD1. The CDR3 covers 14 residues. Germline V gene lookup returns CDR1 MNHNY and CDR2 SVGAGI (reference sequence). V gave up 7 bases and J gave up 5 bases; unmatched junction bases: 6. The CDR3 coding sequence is TGTGCCAGCACCGACAGGGGAGATACCGGGGAGCTGTTTTTT. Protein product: CASTDRGDTGELFF.

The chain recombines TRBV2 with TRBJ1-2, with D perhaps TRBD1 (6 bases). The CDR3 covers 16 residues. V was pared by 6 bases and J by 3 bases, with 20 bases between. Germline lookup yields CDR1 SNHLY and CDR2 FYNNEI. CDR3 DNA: TGTGCCAGCAGAGAGACAGGCGTAATCCCCGACTATGGCTACACCTTC. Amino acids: CASRETGVIPDYGYTF.

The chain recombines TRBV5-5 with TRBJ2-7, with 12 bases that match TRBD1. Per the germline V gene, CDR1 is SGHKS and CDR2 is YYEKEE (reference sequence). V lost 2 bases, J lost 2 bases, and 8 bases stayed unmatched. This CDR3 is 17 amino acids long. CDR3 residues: CASSFVSGTGGPYEQYF. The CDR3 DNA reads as TGTGCCAGCAGCTTTGTCTCCGGGACAGGGGGCCCCTACGAGCAGTACTTC.

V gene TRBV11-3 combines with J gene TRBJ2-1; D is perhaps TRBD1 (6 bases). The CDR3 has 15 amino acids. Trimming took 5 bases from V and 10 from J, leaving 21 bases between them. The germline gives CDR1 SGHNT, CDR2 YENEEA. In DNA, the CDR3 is TGTGCCAGCAGCCCTGGGACAATTATTTCCGAGGAGCAGTTCTTC. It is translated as CASSPGTIISEEQFF.

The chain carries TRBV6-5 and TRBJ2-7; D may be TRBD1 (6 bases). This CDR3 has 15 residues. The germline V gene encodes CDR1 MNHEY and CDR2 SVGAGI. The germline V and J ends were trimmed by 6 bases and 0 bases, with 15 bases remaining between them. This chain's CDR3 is CASSLRTESSYEQYF. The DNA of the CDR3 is TGTGCCAGCAGCCTCCGGACAGAGAGCTCCTACGAGCAGTACTTC.

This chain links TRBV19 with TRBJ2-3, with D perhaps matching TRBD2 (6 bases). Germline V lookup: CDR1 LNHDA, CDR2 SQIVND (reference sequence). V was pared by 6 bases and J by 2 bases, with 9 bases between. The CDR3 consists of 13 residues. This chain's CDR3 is CASRVAVTDTQYF. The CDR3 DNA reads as TGTGCCAGTAGGGTAGCGGTCACAGATACGCAGTATTTT.